This TCR beta chain was observed in a study of blood T cell repertoires in COVID-19. Looking at the study overall: COVID-19 samples collected from the United States, Italy and Spain covered acute and convalescent phases. PBMCs, B-cell-depleted T cells, or T cells provided the cDNA or gDNA that made up the material.

The germline CDR1 and CDR2 sequences are MNHEY and SMNVEV (reference sequence). The CDR3 has 12 residues. Between the trimmed V and J ends, which lost 8 bases and 0 bases, there was a span of 8 bases. It was during active infection that Seattle patients were enrolled and then longitudinally followed. Per the authors' pipeline: Quantification of nucleated cells was approximated via reference gene primer amplification. TCRdb's table, derived via immunoSEQ multiplex PCR, lists solely in-frame clones and lacks some. The V and J calls and clone size were taken over from that table, and D and trimming were inferred from the DNA. The table includes around 18,000 clones, roughly 82% detected once.

The chain employs TRBV27 and TRBJ2-7; tentatively, D is TRBD1 (6 bases). Sequencing was carried out using peripheral blood. This clonotype originated in a man aged 65 to 79 with COVID-19, enrolled during active disease. As DNA, the CDR3 is TGTGCCAGCGGGACAAGCTCCTACGAGCAGTACTTC. It yields the protein CASGTSSYEQYF.